This passage covers 10 T cell receptor beta chains from one sample sequenced in a study of T cells after yellow fever vaccination. One entry per CDR3 protein results from TCRdb running MiXCR on the 5' RACE reads. The top ten hold approximately 15% of the sample, which has approximately 580,000 distinct CDR3 sequences, roughly 17% seen once. The sample here was PBMCs, taken 5 days after the first yellow fever vaccination. Receptors originate from a man aged 18 to 35 who received the YFV17D yellow fever vaccine.

This sequence joins TRBV13 and TRBJ2-5; TRBD1 agrees at 9 bases. V trimming: 2 bases; J trimming: 3 bases; junction bases outside the gene matches: 7. CDR3 length: 16 residues. Germline V CDR1 and CDR2: PRHDT, FYEKMQ (reference sequence). The DNA of the CDR3 is TGTGCCAGCAGCTTAATTCGGGACAGGGATGAAGAGACCCAGTACTTC. As protein: CASSLIRDRDEETQYF.

The rearrangement joins TRBV5-1 to TRBJ1-1; a possible D gene is TRBD1 (6 bases). Germline V gives CDR1 SGHRS, CDR2 YFSETQ. V was cut by 1 base and J by 6 bases, with 10 bases left in between. The CDR3 loop spans 13 amino acids. The CDR3 spells CASSLQTGPEAFF. Here the CDR3 DNA reads TGCGCCAGCAGCTTGCAGACAGGCCCTGAAGCTTTCTTT.

The table lists this clonotype with many counts. The chain couples TRBV12-3 or TRBV12-4 to TRBJ1-6; 7 nucleotides agree with TRBD1. CDR3 length: 15 residues. V dropped 7 bases and J dropped 10; count of bases not matched to a gene: 13. CDR3 sequence: CASKEGDSPLSPLHF. The CDR3, as DNA: TGTGCCAGCAAAGAAGGGGACAGCCCATTGTCACCCCTCCACTTT.

J is TRBJ2-3 and V is TRBV4-2; D is possibly TRBD1 (5 bases). CDR3 length: 15 amino acids. Germline CDR1 is LGHNA and CDR2 is YNFKEQ. Between the trimmed V and J ends, which lost 1 base and 6 bases, there was a span of 14 bases. Written as DNA, the CDR3 is TGTGCCAGCAGCCAAGCAGTCCAGGGTACGGATACGCAGTATTTT. It encodes CASSQAVQGTDTQYF.

This clonotype was recorded a few times. J is TRBJ1-1 and V is TRBV19, with TRBD1 matching over 9 bases. Germline CDR1 is LNHDA and CDR2 is SQIVND (reference sequence). The CDR3 loop spans 14 amino acids. V shed 4 bases and J 6 bases; nucleotides not matched to a gene: 6. CDR3 residues: CASSKDRGRAEAFF. In DNA form, the CDR3 reads TGTGCCAGTAGTAAGGACAGGGGCCGGGCTGAAGCTTTCTTT.

The V gene is TRBV20-1, the J gene TRBJ1-6; D perhaps matches TRBD1 (5 bases). V was shortened by 1 base and J by 6 bases, with 13 bases between the two germline ends. CDR3 length equals 15 residues. The germline gives CDR1 DFQATT, CDR2 SNEGSKA (reference sequence). This chain's CDR3 is CSARGSAGSNSPLHF. The DNA of the CDR3 is TGCAGTGCTAGAGGGTCAGCAGGGAGTAATTCACCCCTCCACTTT.

This clonotype was counted between two and nine times. This chain links TRBV7-2 with TRBJ2-7; 7 nucleotides agree with TRBD2. Per germline, CDR1 SGHTA and CDR2 FQGNSA. The V segment lost 4 bases and the J segment 3 bases; nucleotides outside the gene matches: 12. The CDR3 extends over 16 amino acids. The CDR3 spells CASSSSARDYRYEQYF. Here the CDR3 DNA reads TGTGCCAGCAGCTCCTCCGCCCGGGACTACCGCTACGAGCAGTACTTC.

In its sample, this clonotype was seen a few times. In DNA, the CDR3 is TGCAGTGGGAGACCTGGGGGTAATTCACCCCTCCACTTT. Translation gives CSGRPGGNSPLHF. This sequence joins TRBV20-1 and TRBJ1-6; TRBD1 might be the D (5 bases). Between the trimmed V and J ends, which lost 7 bases and 6 bases, there was a span of 13 bases. Germline CDR1 and CDR2: DFQATT and SNEGSKA (reference sequence). CDR3 length: 13 amino acids.

CDR3 amino acids: CASSYGLGEGEQFF. DNA for the CDR3: TGTGCCAGCAGTTACGGTCTAGGGGAGGGTGAGCAGTTCTTC. This chain connects TRBV6-5 to TRBJ2-1, with 7 bases that match TRBD2. This CDR3 spans 14 amino acids. The germline gives CDR1 MNHEY, CDR2 SVGAGI. After removal of 2 bases from V and 9 bases from J, the junction contained 7 bases not matched to a gene.

The chain combines TRBV7-3 with TRBJ2-3; D possibly uses TRBD1 or TRBD2 (5 bases each). Per the germline V gene, CDR1 is SGHTA and CDR2 is FQGTGA. Trimming took 4 bases from V and 1 from J, leaving 15 bases between them. The CDR3 totals 16 residues. The CDR3, as DNA: TGTGCCAGCAGCTCAGGACTGAAAGGGGGCACAGATACGCAGTATTTT. This encodes CASSSGLKGGTDTQYF.